The 17 T cell receptor beta chains listed next were all sequenced from one sample in a study of post-analysis software for immune sequencing data. Study results and caveats: Higher frequency in patients than in controls was seen for five TRBV segments, with TRBV5-6, TRBV5-1 and TRBV20-1 among them.

Their recognized antigens are unknown. Libraries were made from TCR beta cDNA, and they carried unique molecular identifiers. A single record per CDR3 protein comes from TCRdb applying MiXCR to the PCR reads. This sample has about 500,000 distinct CDR3 sequences, with approximately 46% found just once. Sequencing was done on a sample of blood. The receptors originated from a girl aged 5-17 years with multiple sclerosis.

V gene TRBV20-1 combines with J gene TRBJ2-7; 9 nucleotides align to TRBD1. This CDR3 contains 14 residues. CDR1 is DFQATT, CDR2 SNEGSKA, per germline (reference sequence). V lost 5 bases and J lost 4; bases outside the gene matches: 9. CDR3 sequence reads: CSARARDRVYEQYF. The CDR3 region has the DNA TGCAGTGCTCGGGCCCGGGACAGGGTATACGAGCAGTACTTC.

The chain employs TRBV20-1 and TRBJ2-7, with TRBD2 as a possible D gene (6 bases). The CDR3 runs 14 residues. Trimming took off 0 bases at V and 7 bases at J, with 16 bases between the two ends. Germline-derived CDR1 and CDR2 are DFQATT and SNEGSKA (reference sequence). CDR3 coding DNA: TGCAGTGCTAGAGATTCGGAGGGAGAGGGGGAGCAGTACTTC. Its protein product is CSARDSEGEGEQYF.

This chain uses TRBV28 with TRBJ2-6; D might be TRBD2 (6 bases). The CDR3 is 16 amino acids. V was pared by 8 bases and J by 0 bases, with 14 bases between. The germline CDR1 and CDR2 sequences are MDHEN and SYDVKM. For the CDR3, the DNA is TGTGCCAGCGCGGGGACGGATTACTCTGGGGCCAACGTCCTGACTTTC. Translated, it gives CASAGTDYSGANVLTF.

This chain uses TRBV4-1 with TRBJ1-5; no firm D call. Germline V lookup: CDR1 MGHRA, CDR2 YSYEKL. The CDR3 is 15 residues long. Trimming removed 0 bases from V and 0 bases from J, with 6 bases in between. For the CDR3, the DNA is TGCGCCAGCAGCCAAGATCAGTATAGCAATCAGCCCCAGCATTTT. Encoded protein: CASSQDQYSNQPQHF.

The V and J genes are TRBV7-3 and TRBJ2-3; 10 bases are shared with TRBD2. Germline loops: CDR1 SGHTA, CDR2 FQGTGA. CDR3 length equals 19 residues. V trimming: 5 bases; J trimming: 2 bases; junction bases outside the gene matches: 16. The CDR3 protein is CASSATSGRAYGTTDTQYF. CDR3 DNA: TGTGCCAGCAGCGCGACCAGCGGGAGGGCCTATGGGACCACAGATACGCAGTATTTT.

V is TRBV15 and J is TRBJ1-2, with a tentative D call TRBD1 (6 bases). The CDR3 spans 14 residues. Germline V lookup: CDR1 LNHNV, CDR2 YYDKDF (reference sequence). Between the trimmed V and J ends, which lost 1 base and 0 bases, there was a span of 6 bases. This CDR3 reads CATSRGTANYGYTF. CDR3 DNA: TGTGCCACCAGCAGAGGGACAGCTAACTATGGCTACACCTTC.

The J gene is TRBJ2-3, the V gene TRBV7-3; TRBD2 might be the D (6 bases). Germline lookup yields CDR1 SGHTA and CDR2 FQGTGA. This CDR3 has 15 residues. Trimming removed 4 bases at V and 1 base at J, with 12 bases between. CDR3 DNA: TGTGCCAGCAGCTCCGGACCGGGGGGCACAGATACGCAGTATTTT. Residues: CASSSGPGGTDTQYF. Supplemented by reference TRBV7-3 and TRBJ2-3, the full variable domain reads GAGVSQTPSNKVTEKGKYVELRCDPISGHTALYWYRQSLGQGPEFLIYFQGTGAADDSGLPNDRFFAVRPEGSVSTLKIQRTERGDSAVYLCASSSGPGGTDTQYFGPGTRLTVL.

The V call is TRBV9, the J call TRBJ2-3; 8 positions agree with TRBD2. The germline gives CDR1 SGDLS, CDR2 YYNGEE. The V segment lost 4 bases and the J segment 2 bases; nucleotides outside the gene matches: 6. The CDR3 extends over 15 amino acids. The CDR3 reads CASSPVAGPTDTQYF. In DNA form, the CDR3 reads TGTGCCAGCAGCCCAGTAGCGGGACCCACAGATACGCAGTATTTT.

This chain joins TRBV7-9 and TRBJ1-1; D is undetermined. The V gene's germline CDR1 is SEHNR and CDR2 FQNEAQ (reference sequence). The CDR3 is made up of 13 amino acids. V was shortened by 1 base and J by 6 bases, with 9 bases between the two germline ends. The CDR3 nucleotides are TGTGCCAGCAGCTTAGTTGAGGTGGCTGAAGCTTTCTTT. Its protein is CASSLVEVAEAFF.

This clonotype was seen only a few times. The chain links TRBV20-1 to TRBJ2-7; D unresolved. The end of the DNA is better explained by TRBJ2-5, so the J call may be wrong. The CDR3 sequence is 12 residues long. Germline-derived CDR1 and CDR2 are DFQATT and SNEGSKA (reference sequence). The CDR3 region has the DNA TGCAGTGCTAAGGCCTTGGAGGAGACCCAGTACTTC. Translating gives CSAKALEETQYF.

This clonotype was detected a few times. V usage is TRBV25-1 and J usage is TRBJ1-1; no definite D call. V was trimmed by 2 bases and J by 9 bases, leaving 13 bases between them. CDR3 size: 13 residues. CDR1 is MGHDK and CDR2 is SYGVNS in the germline V gene. CDR3: CASSELPGSQAFF. The DNA for the CDR3 is TGTGCCAGCAGTGAACTCCCGGGCAGCCAAGCTTTCTTT. The full variable domain, with the rest looked up from reference TRBV25-1 and TRBJ1-1, is EADIYQTPRYLVIGTGKKITLECSQTMGHDKMYWYQQDPGMELHLIHYSYGVNSTEKGDLSSESTVSRIRTEHFPLTLESARPSHTSQYLCASSELPGSQAFFGQGTRLTVV.

The rearrangement links TRBV12-3 or TRBV12-4 to TRBJ2-1; 8 positions agree with TRBD1. After removal of 5 bases from V and 6 bases from J, the junction contained 0 bases not matched to a gene. The CDR3 consists of 12 residues. The CDR3 coding sequence is TGTGCCAGCAGTACAGGGGGCAATGAGCAGTTCTTC. Translating it yields CASSTGGNEQFF.

The J gene is TRBJ2-7, the V gene TRBV6-5, with 9 nucleotides matching TRBD2. The CDR3 length is 15 residues. CDR1 and CDR2 (germline): MNHEY, SVGAGI. V lost 7 bases, J lost 1 base, and 8 bases stayed unmatched. The CDR3 bases are TGTGCCAGCACCTATAGCGGGGGAGAATCCTACGAGCAGTACTTC. Residues: CASTYSGGESYEQYF.

The chain carries TRBV28 and TRBJ1-4; D call uncertain. Germline V gene lookup returns CDR1 MDHEN and CDR2 SYDVKM. V was trimmed by 11 bases and J by 5 bases, leaving 18 bases between them. The CDR3 is 14 amino acids. CDR3 region: CACKFALVNEKLFF. The CDR3 nucleotides read TGTGCCTGCAAGTTTGCCCTAGTAAATGAAAAACTGTTTTTT.

This clonotype was found a few times. The rearrangement links TRBV27 to TRBJ2-3; D unclear. This CDR3 has 16 amino acids. Germline V gene data show CDR1 as MNHEY and CDR2 as SMNVEV (reference sequence). The germline V and J ends were trimmed by 4 bases and 4 bases, with 18 bases remaining between them. CDR3 in DNA: TGTGCCAGCAGTTCCTTAGGCCCACTGGTCGCAGATACGCAGTATTTT. It yields the protein CASSSLGPLVADTQYF.

The chain recombines TRBV3-1 with TRBJ1-5; D gene uncertain. The germline CDR1 and CDR2 sequences are LGHDT and YNNKEL (reference sequence). With 3 bases removed from V and 5 bases from J, the gap between germline ends came to 8 bases. The CDR3 is 13 residues long. In DNA, the CDR3 is TGTGCCAGCAGCCACGATGACTATCAGCCCCAGCATTTT. It specifies CASSHDDYQPQHF.

This clonotype was counted between two and nine times. The rearrangement joins TRBV28 to TRBJ2-1, with 12 bases identical to TRBD1. Germline CDR1 is MDHEN and CDR2 is SYDVKM. The V gene end was trimmed by 6 bases and the J gene end by 7 bases; junction bases not matched to a gene: 4. The CDR3 runs 14 residues. The CDR3 region has the DNA TGTGCCAGCAGGGGACAGGGGGCAGAAAATGAGCAGTTCTTC. This sequence encodes CASRGQGAENEQFF.